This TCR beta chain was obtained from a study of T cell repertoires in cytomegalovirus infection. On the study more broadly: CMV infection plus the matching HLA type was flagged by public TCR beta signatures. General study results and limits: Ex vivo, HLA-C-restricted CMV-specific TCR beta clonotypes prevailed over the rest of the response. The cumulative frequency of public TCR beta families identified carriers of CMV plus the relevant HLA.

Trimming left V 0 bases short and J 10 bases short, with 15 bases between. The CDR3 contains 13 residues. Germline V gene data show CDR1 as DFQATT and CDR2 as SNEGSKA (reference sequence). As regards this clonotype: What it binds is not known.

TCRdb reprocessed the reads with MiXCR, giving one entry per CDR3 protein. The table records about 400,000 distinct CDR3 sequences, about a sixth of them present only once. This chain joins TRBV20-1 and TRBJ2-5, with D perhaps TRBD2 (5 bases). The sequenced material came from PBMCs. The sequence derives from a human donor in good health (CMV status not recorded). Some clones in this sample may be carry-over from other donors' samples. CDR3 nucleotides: TGCAGTGCTAGAGATCCCGAAAGAGGGAACCAGTACTTC. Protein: CSARDPERGNQYF.